This is a list of T cell receptor beta chains from one sample in a study of long-term antiretroviral therapy in people with HIV. Profiled with immunoSEQ multiplex PCR; TCRdb holds only in-frame clones, not every one. The sample yields 5,000 to 8,000 clones, roughly 73% seen once. Sequenced here: unsorted PBMCs, sampled 0.5 years before starting antiretroviral therapy. These TCRs come from a man aged 35 to 55 with HIV. CDR3s include the opening cysteine and the closing phenylalanine or tryptophan. D genes are given only for firm matches. A row's size may be missing; if present it is once, few, many or a size class.

clone_size j_call d_call v_call cdr3_nt cdr3_aa
- TRBJ2-1 TRBD1 TRBV6-5 TGTGCCAGCAGTTACTCCGGGACAGGGTCGAATGAGCAGTTCTTC CASSYSGTGSNEQFF
- TRBJ2-7 TRBD1 TRBV11-2 TGTGCCAGCAGCCCAGGACAGGACCCCTACGAGCAGTACTTC CASSPGQDPYEQYF
once TRBJ2-7 - TRBV7-6 TGTGCCAGCAGCTTAGTGGATGGGGAGCAGTACTTC CASSLVDGEQYF
- TRBJ2-7 TRBD1 TRBV4-1 TGCGCCAGCAGCCACCTCGACAGGGGGAGCTACGAGCAGTACTTC CASSHLDRGSYEQYF
- TRBJ2-3 TRBD2 TRBV7-8 TGTGCCAGCAGCCCTTGGACTAGCTCCCCCGATACGCAGTATTTT CASSPWTSSPDTQYF
- TRBJ1-4 - TRBV7-8 TGTGCCAGCAGCTTTTCTAGGCCTAAAGAAGAAAAACTGTTTTTT CASSFSRPKEEKLFF
- TRBJ2-3 TRBD2 TRBV7-9 TGTGCCAGCAGCTTATGGCTAGCGGATATCACAGATACGCAGTATTTT CASSLWLADITDTQYF
- TRBJ2-2 - TRBV4-3 TGCGCCAGCAGCCAAGATTGGGTGAACACCGGGGAGCTGTTTTTT CASSQDWVNTGELFF
- TRBJ2-7 - TRBV12-2 TGTGCAAGTCGCTTAGGCTCAGGCTACTACGAGCAGTACTTC CASRLGSGYYEQYF
once TRBJ1-1 - TRBV2 TGTGCCAGCGGTCCCTACAGGGATGCTTTCTTT CASGPYRDAFF
- TRBJ2-7 - TRBV5-1 TGCGCCAGCAGCCCATTGCAGGGTACGTACGAGCAGTACTTC CASSPLQGTYEQYF
- TRBJ2-2 - TRBV6-5 TGTGCCAGCAGCCCCGGGGGGAACACCGGGGAGCTGTTTTTT CASSPGGNTGELFF
few TRBJ1-2 - TRBV27 TGTGCCAGCAGTTTGCATGGGCCAGCCCTCTATGGCTACACCTTC CASSLHGPALYGYTF
- TRBJ2-4 - TRBV29-1 TGCAGCGTTGAGCGGGGAGGCAAAAACATTCAGTACTTC CSVERGGKNIQYF
- TRBJ2-7 - TRBV12-2 TGTGCCAGCAGCTATAGCGCCAGGGGCGACGACGAGCAGTACTTC CASSYSARGDDEQYF
- TRBJ2-6 - TRBV5-8 TGTGCCAGCAGCTTAGTCGACAGGCCCTCTGGGGCCAACGTCCTGACTTTC CASSLVDRPSGANVLTF
- TRBJ2-1 TRBD2 TRBV5-1 TGCGCCAGCAGCGAATTAGCGGGGGGCACCTACAATGAGCAGTTCTTC CASSELAGGTYNEQFF
medium-sized TRBJ1-2 TRBD1 TRBV14 TGTGCCAGCAGCGATCTAGGACAGGGAGCAGCCGGTGGCTACACCTTC CASSDLGQGAAGGYTF
- TRBJ2-3 - TRBV7-9 TGTGCCAGCAGCTTAGCCCACGGCACAGATACGCAGTATTTT CASSLAHGTDTQYF
- TRBJ2-7 - TRBV7-6 TGTGCCAGCAGCCCGCGCATCAGGGGGGCCCCCTACGAGCAGTACTTC CASSPRIRGAPYEQYF
- TRBJ2-7 - TRBV4-3 TGCGCCAGCAGCCAAGATAGGACTGGGCCCTACGAGCAGTACTTC CASSQDRTGPYEQYF
- TRBJ2-7 - TRBV25-1 TGTGCCAGCAGTGAATCGGACAGTTTATACGAGCAGTACTTC CASSESDSLYEQYF
- TRBJ1-1 - TRBV10-3 TGTGCCATCAGTGAGTCGAGGGCAGGAGACATGAACACTGAAGCTTTCTTT CAISESRAGDMNTEAFF
once TRBJ2-5 TRBD1 TRBV12-5 TGTGCTAGTGGTCCCGACAGGGGGGCCCAAGAGACCCAGTACTTC CASGPDRGAQETQYF
- TRBJ2-2 - TRBV6-1 TGTGCCAGCAGTGGAGCGTACGGGGAGCTGTTTTTT CASSGAYGELFF
- TRBJ1-2 - TRBV19 TGTGCCAGTAGAGCCCTTCAGCGACTCTATGGCTACACCTTC CASRALQRLYGYTF
- TRBJ1-2 - TRBV2 TGTGCCAGCAGCCTTGGATTTACTAACTATGGCTACACCTTC CASSLGFTNYGYTF
- TRBJ1-1 - TRBV28 TGTGCCAGCAGCTCGCCCCACATGAACACTGAAGCTTTCTTT CASSSPHMNTEAFF
- TRBJ2-7 TRBD2 TRBV11-3 TGTGCCAGCAGCCCGGGACTAGTTTCCTACGAGCAGTACTTC CASSPGLVSYEQYF
- TRBJ2-1 TRBD1 TRBV9 TGTGCCAGCAGTCCGGGAGCACACAGGGGGCCTGAGCAGTTCTTC CASSPGAHRGPEQFF